This is a list of T cell receptor beta chains from one sample in a study of T cell responses to AZD1222 COVID-19 vaccine. TCRdb's table, derived via immunoSEQ multiplex PCR, lists solely in-frame clones and lacks some. The sample yields roughly 150,000 clones, 92% seen once. The starting material was peripheral blood, obtained 28 days after the second AZD1222 dose. The receptors stem from an adult who received the AZD1222 COVID-19 vaccine. Both conserved end residues are part of each CDR3. Fields, in order: D gene, clone size, V gene, J gene, CDR3 protein, CDR3 DNA. The D gene is left open where the match is weak. Part of the rows lack a size; the others show once, few, many or a class for expanded clones.

d_gene: -
abundance: -
v_gene: TRBV2
j_gene: TRBJ1-6
CDR3aa: CASSGWQANSPLHF
CDR3nt: TGTGCCAGCAGTGGCTGGCAGGCGAATTCACCCCTCCACTTT

d_gene: -
abundance: once
v_gene: TRBV7-9
j_gene: TRBJ1-1
CDR3aa: CASSLVEGGEAFF
CDR3nt: TGTGCCAGCAGCTTAGTCGAGGGGGGTGAAGCTTTCTTT

d_gene: -
abundance: -
v_gene: TRBV27
j_gene: TRBJ2-3
CDR3aa: CASSLIGRTDTQYF
CDR3nt: TGTGCCAGCAGTTTAATAGGCCGGACAGATACGCAGTATTTT

d_gene: TRBD1
abundance: -
v_gene: TRBV30
j_gene: TRBJ1-1
CDR3aa: CAWREQGDTEAFF
CDR3nt: TGTGCCTGGAGGGAACAGGGGGACACTGAAGCTTTCTTT

d_gene: TRBD1
abundance: once
v_gene: TRBV3-1/TRBV3-2
j_gene: TRBJ1-1
CDR3aa: CASSLGQGDIMNTEAFF
CDR3nt: TGTGCCAGCAGCCTGGGACAGGGGGACATCATGAACACTGAAGCTTTCTTT

d_gene: TRBD2
abundance: once
v_gene: TRBV6-5
j_gene: TRBJ2-2
CDR3aa: CASSYSTSGGAGELFF
CDR3nt: TGTGCCAGCAGTTACTCGACTAGCGGGGGGGCCGGGGAGCTGTTTTTT

d_gene: TRBD2
abundance: -
v_gene: TRBV11-3
j_gene: TRBJ2-3
CDR3aa: CASSLGSGAFHTQYF
CDR3nt: TGTGCCAGCAGCCTAGGTAGCGGGGCTTTTCATACGCAGTATTTT

d_gene: TRBD2
abundance: -
v_gene: TRBV7-9
j_gene: TRBJ2-5
CDR3aa: CASSPSGAMSETQYF
CDR3nt: TGTGCCAGCAGCCCTAGCGGGGCTATGTCAGAGACCCAGTACTTC

d_gene: -
abundance: -
v_gene: TRBV11-2
j_gene: TRBJ1-5
CDR3aa: CASSLVWAVRSNQPQHF
CDR3nt: TGTGCCAGCAGCTTAGTCTGGGCTGTTCGGAGCAATCAGCCCCAGCATTTT

d_gene: -
abundance: -
v_gene: TRBV18
j_gene: TRBJ2-7
CDR3aa: CASSPGGRPYEQYF
CDR3nt: TGTGCCAGCTCCCCGGGGGGCAGACCCTACGAGCAGTACTTC

d_gene: -
abundance: -
v_gene: TRBV5-6
j_gene: TRBJ1-2
CDR3aa: CASSLVGGAGGYTF
CDR3nt: TGTGCCAGCAGCTTGGTAGGTGGAGCGGGTGGCTACACCTTC

d_gene: TRBD1
abundance: -
v_gene: TRBV3-1/TRBV3-2
j_gene: TRBJ1-2
CDR3aa: CASSPMDRANYGYTF
CDR3nt: TGTGCCAGCAGCCCTATGGACAGGGCTAACTATGGCTACACCTTC

d_gene: -
abundance: -
v_gene: TRBV7-9
j_gene: TRBJ2-1
CDR3aa: CASSFSSASTNEQFF
CDR3nt: TGTGCCAGCAGCTTCTCTAGCGCCAGTACCAATGAGCAGTTCTTC

d_gene: -
abundance: -
v_gene: TRBV15
j_gene: TRBJ2-2
CDR3aa: CATSEQTANTGELFF
CDR3nt: TGTGCCACCAGCGAACAGACAGCGAACACCGGGGAGCTGTTTTTT